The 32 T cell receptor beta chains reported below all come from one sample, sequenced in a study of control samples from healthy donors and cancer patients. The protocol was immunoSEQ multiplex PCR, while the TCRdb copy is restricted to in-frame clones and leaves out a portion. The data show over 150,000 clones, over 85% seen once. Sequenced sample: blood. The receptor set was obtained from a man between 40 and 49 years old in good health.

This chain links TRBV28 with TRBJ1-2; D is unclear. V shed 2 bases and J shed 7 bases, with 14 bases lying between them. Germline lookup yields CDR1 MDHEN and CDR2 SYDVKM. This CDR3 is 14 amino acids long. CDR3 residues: CASSLSWDVLGYTF. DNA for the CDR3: TGTGCCAGCAGTTTAAGTTGGGATGTGCTTGGCTACACCTTC.

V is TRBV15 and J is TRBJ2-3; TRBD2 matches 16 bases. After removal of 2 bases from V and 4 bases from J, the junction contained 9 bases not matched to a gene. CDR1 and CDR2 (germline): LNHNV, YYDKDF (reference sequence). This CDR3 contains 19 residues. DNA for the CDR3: TGTGCCACCAGCAGACGTCCCGGGACTAGCGGGGGGGCTCCAGATACGCAGTATTTT. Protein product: CATSRRPGTSGGAPDTQYF.

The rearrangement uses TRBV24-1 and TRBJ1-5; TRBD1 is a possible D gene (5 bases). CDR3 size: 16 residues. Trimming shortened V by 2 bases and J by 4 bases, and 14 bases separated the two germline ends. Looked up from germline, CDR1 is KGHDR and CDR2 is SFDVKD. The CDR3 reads CATSDSGTGTNQPQHF. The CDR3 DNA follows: TGTGCCACCAGTGATTCCGGGACGGGAACTAATCAGCCCCAGCATTTT.

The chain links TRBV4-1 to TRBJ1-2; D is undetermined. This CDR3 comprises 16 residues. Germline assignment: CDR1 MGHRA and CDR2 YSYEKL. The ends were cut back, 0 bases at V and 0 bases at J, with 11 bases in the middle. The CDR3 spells CASSQEGGRSNYGYTF. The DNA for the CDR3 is TGCGCCAGCAGCCAAGAGGGAGGCAGATCTAACTATGGCTACACCTTC.

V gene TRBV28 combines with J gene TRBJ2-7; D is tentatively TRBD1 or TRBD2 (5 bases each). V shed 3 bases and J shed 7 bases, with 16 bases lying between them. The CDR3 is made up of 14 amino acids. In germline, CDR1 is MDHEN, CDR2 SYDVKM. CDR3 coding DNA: TGTGCCAGCAGTTTCTCCCGGGGCCTCAGGGAGCAGTACTTC. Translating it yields CASSFSRGLREQYF. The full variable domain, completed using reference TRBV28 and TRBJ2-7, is DVKVTQSSRYLVKRTGEKVFLECVQDMDHENMFWYRQDPGLGLRLIYFSYDVKMKEKGDIPEGYSVSREKKERFSLILESASTNQTSMYLCASSFSRGLREQYFGPGTRLTVT.

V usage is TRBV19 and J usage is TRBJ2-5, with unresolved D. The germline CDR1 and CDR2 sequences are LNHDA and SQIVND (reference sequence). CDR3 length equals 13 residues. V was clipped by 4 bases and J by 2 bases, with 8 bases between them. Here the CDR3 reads CASSTTEQETQYF. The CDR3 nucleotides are TGTGCCAGTAGTACCACTGAACAAGAGACCCAGTACTTC.

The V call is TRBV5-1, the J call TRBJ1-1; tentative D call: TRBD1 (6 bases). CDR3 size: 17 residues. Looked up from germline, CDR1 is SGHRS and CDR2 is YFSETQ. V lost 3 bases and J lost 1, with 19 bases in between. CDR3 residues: CASSSRTAGTGNTEAFF. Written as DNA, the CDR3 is TGCGCCAGCAGCTCCAGGACAGCGGGAACGGGGAACACTGAAGCTTTCTTT.

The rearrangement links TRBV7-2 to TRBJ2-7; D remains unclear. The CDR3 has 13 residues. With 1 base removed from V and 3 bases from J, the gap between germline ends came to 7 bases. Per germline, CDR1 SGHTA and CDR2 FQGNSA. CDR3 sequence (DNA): TGTGCCAGCAGCTTAGAGGGCGGCTACGAGCAGTACTTC. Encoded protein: CASSLEGGYEQYF. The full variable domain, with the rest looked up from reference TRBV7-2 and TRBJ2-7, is GAGVSQSPSNKVTEKGKDVELRCDPISGHTALYWYRQSLGQGLEFLIYFQGNSAPDKSGLPSDRFSAERTGGSVSTLTIQRTQQEDSAVYLCASSLEGGYEQYFGPGTRLTVT.

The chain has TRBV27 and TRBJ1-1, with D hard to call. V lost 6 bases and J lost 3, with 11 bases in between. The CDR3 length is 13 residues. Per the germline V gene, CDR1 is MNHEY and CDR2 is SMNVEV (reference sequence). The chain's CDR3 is CASSKSVDTEAFF. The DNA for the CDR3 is TGTGCCAGCAGCAAAAGTGTGGACACTGAAGCTTTCTTT.

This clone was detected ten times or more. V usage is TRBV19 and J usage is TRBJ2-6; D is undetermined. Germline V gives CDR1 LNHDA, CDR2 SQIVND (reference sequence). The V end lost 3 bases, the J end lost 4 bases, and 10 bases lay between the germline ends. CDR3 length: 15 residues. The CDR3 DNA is TGTGCCAGTAGTATTCCCGGGTGGGGGGCCAACGTCCTGACTTTC. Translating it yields CASSIPGWGANVLTF.

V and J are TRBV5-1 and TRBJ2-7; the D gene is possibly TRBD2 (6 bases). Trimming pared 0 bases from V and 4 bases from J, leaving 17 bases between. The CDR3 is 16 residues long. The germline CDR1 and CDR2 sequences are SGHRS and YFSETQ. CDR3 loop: CASSLVSGARGYEQYF. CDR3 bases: TGCGCCAGCAGCTTGGTGTCTGGGGCGCGGGGATACGAGCAGTACTTC.

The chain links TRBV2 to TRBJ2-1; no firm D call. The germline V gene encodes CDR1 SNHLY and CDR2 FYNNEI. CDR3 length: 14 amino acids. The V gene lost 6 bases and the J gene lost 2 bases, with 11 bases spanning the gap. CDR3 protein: CASSRLTTYNEQFF. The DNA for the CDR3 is TGTGCCAGCAGCCGACTCACTACCTACAATGAGCAGTTCTTC.

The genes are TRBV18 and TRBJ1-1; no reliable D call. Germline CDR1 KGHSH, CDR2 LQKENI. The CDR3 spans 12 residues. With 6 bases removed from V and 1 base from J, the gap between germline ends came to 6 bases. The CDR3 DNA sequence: TGTGCCAGCTCCCAATCGAACACTGAAGCTTTCTTT. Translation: CASSQSNTEAFF.

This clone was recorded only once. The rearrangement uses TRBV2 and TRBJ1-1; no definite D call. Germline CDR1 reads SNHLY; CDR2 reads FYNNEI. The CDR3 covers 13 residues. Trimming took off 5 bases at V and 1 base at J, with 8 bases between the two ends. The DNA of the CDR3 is TGTGCCAGCAGTAAACAAGAGAACACTGAAGCTTTCTTT. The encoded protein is CASSKQENTEAFF.

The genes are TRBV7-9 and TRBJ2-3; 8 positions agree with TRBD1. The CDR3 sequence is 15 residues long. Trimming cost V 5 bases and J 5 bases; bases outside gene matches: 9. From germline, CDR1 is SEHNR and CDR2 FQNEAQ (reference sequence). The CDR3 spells CASSIPTGVVDTQYF. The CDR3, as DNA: TGTGCCAGCAGCATCCCGACAGGGGTCGTAGATACGCAGTATTTT.

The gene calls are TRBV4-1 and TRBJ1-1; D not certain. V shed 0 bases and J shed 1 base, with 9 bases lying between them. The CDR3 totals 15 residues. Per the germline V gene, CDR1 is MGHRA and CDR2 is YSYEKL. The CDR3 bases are TGCGCCAGCAGCCAAGATCGTGGGAGGAACACTGAAGCTTTCTTT. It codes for CASSQDRGRNTEAFF.

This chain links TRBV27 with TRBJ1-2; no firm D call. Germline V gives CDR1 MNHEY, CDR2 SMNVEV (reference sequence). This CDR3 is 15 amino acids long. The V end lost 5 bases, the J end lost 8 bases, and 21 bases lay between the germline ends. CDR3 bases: TGTGCCAGCAGTCGTTTGGAGAGACCCAATGCGGGCTACACCTTC. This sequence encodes CASSRLERPNAGYTF.

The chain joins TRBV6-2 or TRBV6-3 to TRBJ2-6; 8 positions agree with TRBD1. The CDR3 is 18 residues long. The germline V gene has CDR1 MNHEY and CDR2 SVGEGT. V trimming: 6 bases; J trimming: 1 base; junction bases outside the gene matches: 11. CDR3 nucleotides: TGTGCCAGCAGCCCTCGGGGACAGGCAAATTCTGGGGCCAACGTCCTGACTTTC. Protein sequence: CASSPRGQANSGANVLTF.

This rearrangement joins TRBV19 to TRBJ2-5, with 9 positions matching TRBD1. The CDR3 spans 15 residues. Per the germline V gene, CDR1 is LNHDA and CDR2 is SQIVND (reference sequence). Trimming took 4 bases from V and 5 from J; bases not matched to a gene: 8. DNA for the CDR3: TGTGCCAGTAGTAGACAACAGGGGGCGGTGGAGACCCAGTACTTC. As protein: CASSRQQGAVETQYF.

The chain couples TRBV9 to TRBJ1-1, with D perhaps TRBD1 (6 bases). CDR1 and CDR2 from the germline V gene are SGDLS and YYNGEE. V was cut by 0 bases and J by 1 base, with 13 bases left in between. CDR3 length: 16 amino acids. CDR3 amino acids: CASSVGQGIRNTEAFF. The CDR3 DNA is TGTGCCAGCAGCGTAGGGCAGGGGATCAGGAACACTGAAGCTTTCTTT.

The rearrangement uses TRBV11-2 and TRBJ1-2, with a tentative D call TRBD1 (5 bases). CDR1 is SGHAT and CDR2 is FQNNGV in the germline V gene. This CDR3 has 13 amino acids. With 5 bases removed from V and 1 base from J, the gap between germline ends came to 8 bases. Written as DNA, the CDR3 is TGTGCCAGCAGCCTCGACAGTAACTATGGCTACACCTTC. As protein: CASSLDSNYGYTF.

CDR3 in DNA: TGTGCCACCAGTACCGGGACAACTTACGAGCAGTACTTC. It translates to CATSTGTTYEQYF. The gene calls are TRBV15 and TRBJ2-7; D might be TRBD1 (6 bases). There are 13 residues in the CDR3. Germline V gene data show CDR1 as LNHNV and CDR2 as YYDKDF (reference sequence). V shed 6 bases and J shed 4 bases, with 13 bases lying between them.

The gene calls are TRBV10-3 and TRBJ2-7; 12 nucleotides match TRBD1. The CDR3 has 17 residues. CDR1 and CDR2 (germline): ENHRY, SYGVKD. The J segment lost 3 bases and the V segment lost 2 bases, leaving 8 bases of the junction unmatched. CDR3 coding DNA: TGTGCCATCAGTGAGCCTCCCGGGACAGGGGGCGGCTACGAGCAGTACTTC. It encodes CAISEPPGTGGGYEQYF.

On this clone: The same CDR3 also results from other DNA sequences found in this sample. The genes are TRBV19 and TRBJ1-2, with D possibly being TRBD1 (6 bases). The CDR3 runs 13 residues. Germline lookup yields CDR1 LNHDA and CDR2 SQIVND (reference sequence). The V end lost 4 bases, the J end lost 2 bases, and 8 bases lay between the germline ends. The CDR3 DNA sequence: TGTGCCAGTAGTAGGAGGGGGAACTATGGCTACACCTTC. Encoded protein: CASSRRGNYGYTF.

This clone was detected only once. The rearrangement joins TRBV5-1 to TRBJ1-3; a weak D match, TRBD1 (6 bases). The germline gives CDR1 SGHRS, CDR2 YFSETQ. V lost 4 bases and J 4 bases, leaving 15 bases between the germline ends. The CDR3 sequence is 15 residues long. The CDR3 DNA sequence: TGCGCCAGCAGCCCCCAGGGGACGGGAGGAAACACCATATATTTT. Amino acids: CASSPQGTGGNTIYF.

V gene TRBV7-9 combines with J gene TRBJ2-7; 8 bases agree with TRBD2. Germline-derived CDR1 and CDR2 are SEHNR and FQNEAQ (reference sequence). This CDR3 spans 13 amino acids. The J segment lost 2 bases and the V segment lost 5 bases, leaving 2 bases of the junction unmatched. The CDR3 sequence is CASSPGGPYEQYF. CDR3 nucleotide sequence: TGTGCCAGCAGCCCGGGGGGGCCCTACGAGCAGTACTTC.

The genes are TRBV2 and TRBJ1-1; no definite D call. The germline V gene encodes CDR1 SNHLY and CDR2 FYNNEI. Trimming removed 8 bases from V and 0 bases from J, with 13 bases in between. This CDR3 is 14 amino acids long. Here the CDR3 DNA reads TGTGCCAGCTCCCGGACGCAGATGAACACTGAAGCTTTCTTT. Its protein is CASSRTQMNTEAFF. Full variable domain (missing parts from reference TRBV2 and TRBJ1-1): EPEVTQTPSHQVTQMGQEVILRCVPISNHLYFYWYRQILGQKVEFLVSFYNNEISEKSEIFDDQFSVERPDGSNFTLKIRSTKLEDSAMYFCASSRTQMNTEAFFGQGTRLTVV.

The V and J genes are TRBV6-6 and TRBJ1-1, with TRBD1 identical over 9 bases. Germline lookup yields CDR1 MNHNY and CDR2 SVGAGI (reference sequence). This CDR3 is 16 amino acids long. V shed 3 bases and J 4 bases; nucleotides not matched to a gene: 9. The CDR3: CASSYTTGGRGTEAFF. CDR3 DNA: TGTGCCAGCAGTTATACCACAGGGGGCCGGGGCACTGAAGCTTTCTTT.

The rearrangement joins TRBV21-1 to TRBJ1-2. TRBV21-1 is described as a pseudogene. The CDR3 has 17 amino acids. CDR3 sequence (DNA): TGTGCCAGCAGCAAAGAAAAAGGGCCTGCCGGGGACTATGGCTACACCTTC. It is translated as CASSKEKGPAGDYGYTF.

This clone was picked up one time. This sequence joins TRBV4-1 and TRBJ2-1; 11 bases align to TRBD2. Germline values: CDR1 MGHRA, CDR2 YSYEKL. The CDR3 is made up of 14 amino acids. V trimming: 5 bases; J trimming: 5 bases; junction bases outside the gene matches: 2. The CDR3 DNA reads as TGCGCCAGCAGCTCGGGACTAGCGGACAATGAGCAGTTCTTC. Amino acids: CASSSGLADNEQFF.

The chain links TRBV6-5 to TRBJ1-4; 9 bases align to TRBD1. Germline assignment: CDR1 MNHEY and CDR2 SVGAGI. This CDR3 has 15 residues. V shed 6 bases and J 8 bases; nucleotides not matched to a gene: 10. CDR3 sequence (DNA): TGTGCCAGCAGACGTACAGGGGGCGTGAGCGAAAAACTGTTTTTT. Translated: CASRRTGGVSEKLFF.

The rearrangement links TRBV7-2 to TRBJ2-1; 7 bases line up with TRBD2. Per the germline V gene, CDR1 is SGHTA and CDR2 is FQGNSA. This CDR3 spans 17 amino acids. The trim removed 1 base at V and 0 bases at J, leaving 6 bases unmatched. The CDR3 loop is CASSLEGRARSYNEQFF. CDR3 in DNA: TGTGCCAGCAGCTTAGAGGGGAGGGCCCGCTCCTACAATGAGCAGTTCTTC. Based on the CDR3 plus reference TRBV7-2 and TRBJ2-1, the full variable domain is GAGVSQSPSNKVTEKGKDVELRCDPISGHTALYWYRQSLGQGLEFLIYFQGNSAPDKSGLPSDRFSAERTGGSVSTLTIQRTQQEDSAVYLCASSLEGRARSYNEQFFGPGTRLTVL.